This TCR beta chain appears in the sequencing data of a study of identifying expanded T cells in peripheral blood (dated by TCRdb to about 2019). Background for the entire study: Four technical replicates, made by sequencing separate aliquots from the same pool of genomic DNA, were compared pairwise.

Details on this clone: No antigen is known for it. Nothing much larger sits one base from this clone, and base qualities are not available.

The germline ends are 14 bases apart after V is trimmed by 4 bases and J by 5 bases. CDR1 and CDR2, looked up from the germline V gene, are SGHVS and FQNEAQ. Reading from cysteine to phenylalanine, the CDR3 counts 14 amino acids. The DNA shown is the 42-base CDR3, in frame from base 1. The full study reports these points: For all healthy donors, the variance in clone template counts between approximately 2-week samples rose significantly as total template count increased. The beta-binomial model significantly reduced the number of clones called differentially abundant and the false-positive rate across all healthy-donor time intervals. The authors expected that over much longer intervals, such as months to years, biological variance in healthy repertoires might increase even further. Between technical replicates the binomial model flagged about 1.2 differentially abundant clones, whereas over about 2 weeks the binomial model flagged about 16.4 and over about four weeks about 19.

The immunoSEQ Assay, which uses bias-controlled multiplex PCR amplification of genomic DNA, was used to profile TCRbeta CDR3 regions. Per the source publication's procedure: The absolute abundance of each unique TCRbeta CDR3 region was quantified after sequences were collapsed and filtered. Two models were used to test differential abundance: a binomial model (Fisher-equivalent) and a beta-binomial model that adds time-dependent variance fitted from healthy donors. Clones with fewer than 5 combined templates were removed, and a clone was called differentially abundant if the clone's Benjamini-Hochberg FDR was below 0.01. Beta-binomial variance was modeled as a function of total template count across the two samples using the form v = (b*log(k)+a)^2. As stored in TCRdb, this immuneACCESS dataset retains in-frame rearrangements with V and J assigned. A fraction of the clones does not appear; measured against another copy, unresolved V genes explain less than half of the discrepancy, and the remainder lacks a known reason. V and J calls and clone size are given by that table; D and trimming were obtained from the DNA. This sample gives around 84,000 clones in total; around nine tenths of them show up just once. Of the sample, around 7% falls within the top ten clones.

No immune events such as infections were documented for the healthy donors during the collection period. To calibrate time-dependent variance in a beta-binomial model of T-cell clone differential abundance, blood repertoires from healthy donors were used as a training cohort. There were ten or so healthy donors in the training cohort, of whom 3 were female and 7 were male. The donors were between roughly 25 and 64 years old, with an average age of about 40 years. Whole blood was collected from each healthy donor at three time points spaced two weeks apart and obtained from a commercial supplier. For immunosequencing, genomic DNA was extracted from whole blood that had not been sorted.

The V and J genes are TRBV7-8 and TRBJ1-1; there is no confident call for the D gene. This receptor was obtained from a person aged 18 to 69 in good health. Sequencing was done on a sample of blood. The DNA sequence reads TGTGCCAGCAGCTCACTAGAGGGTGGAACTGAAGCTTTCTTT. This sequence encodes CASSSLEGGTEAFF.